This TCR beta chain was sequenced for a study of OX40 agonist ivuxolimab in advanced cancers. Patients were ineligible given autoimmune disease history or systemic immunosuppression. The CDR3 is 16 residues long. V lost 5 bases and J lost 2; bases outside the gene matches: 6. Germline loops: CDR1 SEHNR, CDR2 FQNEAQ (reference sequence). Details on this clone: Antigen unknown.

Study-wide findings and caveats: Among the lowest peripheral clonal expansion occurred in 0.1-3.0 mg/kg partial responders. Low levels of normalized T-cell clonal expansion also appeared in some nonresponders.

Only in-frame clones appear in the TCRdb table, and some are missing; sequencing was by immunoSEQ multiplex PCR. The table shows tens of thousands of clones, with 80% to 85% occurring only once. The origin of this receptor is an adult with an advanced solid tumor such as melanoma, head and neck, liver or kidney cancer. Sample: CD4+ or CD8+ T cells sorted from blood, taken in a trial of the OX40 agonist ivuxolimab. This sequence joins TRBV7-9 and TRBJ2-5, with TRBD2 identical over 12 bases. CDR3 DNA: TGTGCCAGCAGCCCCGGACTAGCGGGAATACAAGAGACCCAGTACTTC. Protein product: CASSPGLAGIQETQYF. Variable domain in full (rest from reference TRBV7-9 and TRBJ2-5): DTGVSQNPRHKITKRGQNVTFRCDPISEHNRLYWYRQTLGQGPEFLTYFQNEAQLEKSRLLSDRFSAERPKGSFSTLEIQRTEQGDSAMYLCASSPGLAGIQETQYFGPGTRLLVL.